This passage covers 29 T cell receptor beta chains from one sample sequenced in a study of T cells after yellow fever vaccination. In TCRdb, the 5' RACE reads were re-called with MiXCR into one record per CDR3 protein. The data show roughly 85,000 distinct CDR3 sequences, roughly 15% seen once. Material: CD8+ T cells not binding an NS4B(214-222) dextramer, sorted from PBMCs, obtained roughly 20 days after the first yellow fever vaccination. The source of these receptors is a man aged 18-30 years who received the YFV17D yellow fever vaccine.

The chain recombines TRBV29-1 with TRBJ2-2, with D perhaps TRBD2 (5 bases). The V end lost 6 bases, the J end lost 5 bases, and 7 bases lay between the germline ends. The CDR3 consists of 11 residues. Per germline, CDR1 SQVTM and CDR2 ANQGSEA. The chain's CDR3 is CSVGETGELFF. The CDR3 DNA reads TGCAGCGTCGGGGAGACCGGGGAGCTGTTTTTT.

The chain is built from TRBV12-5 and TRBJ1-2; TRBD1 matches at 7 bases. The CDR3 spans 13 residues. Germline V gives CDR1 LGHNT, CDR2 FRNRAP. After removal of 8 bases from V and 3 bases from J, the junction contained 6 bases not matched to a gene. The CDR3 reads CASRPDRDYGYTF. DNA for the CDR3: TGTGCTAGTCGTCCTGACAGGGACTATGGCTACACCTTC.

The chain links TRBV5-6 to TRBJ2-2; D is tentatively TRBD1 or TRBD2 (6 bases each). V was trimmed by 10 bases and J by 3 bases, leaving 13 bases between them. The CDR3 runs to 13 residues. Per germline, CDR1 SGHDT and CDR2 YYEEEE. The CDR3 sequence: CALPGEDTGELFF. CDR3 nucleotides: TGTGCCTTGCCAGGGGAGGACACCGGGGAGCTGTTTTTT.

This clonotype was counted only a few times. The rearrangement links TRBV20-1 to TRBJ1-1; TRBD1 aligns across 8 bases. The CDR3 totals 14 residues. The V gene's germline CDR1 is DFQATT and CDR2 SNEGSKA (reference sequence). V shed 0 bases, J shed 1 base, and the junction held 1 base outside the gene matches. CDR3 DNA sequence: TGCAGTGCTAGAGACGGGACAGGGAACACTGAAGCTTTCTTT. The encoded protein is CSARDGTGNTEAFF.

Only a few counts were recorded for this clonotype. The rearrangement joins TRBV7-8 to TRBJ2-7, with TRBD2 as a possible D gene (5 bases). V lost 3 bases, J lost 3 bases, and 9 bases lay in between. The CDR3 consists of 13 residues. CDR1 and CDR2 from the germline V gene are SGHVS and FQNEAQ. CDR3 bases: TGTGCCAGCAGCTTTCAGGAGGACTACGAGCAGTACGTC. Amino acid sequence: CASSFQEDYEQYV.

The rearrangement joins TRBV27 to TRBJ1-1; TRBD1 matches 9 bases. Germline assignment: CDR1 MNHEY and CDR2 SMNVEV (reference sequence). The CDR3 extends over 13 amino acids. Trimming took 8 bases from V and 8 from J; bases not matched to a gene: 9. The chain's CDR3 is CASRLTGGGEAFF. The CDR3 nucleotides are TGTGCCAGCCGCCTAACAGGGGGCGGGGAAGCTTTCTTT.

This clonotype has a handful of counts. V usage is TRBV6-2 or TRBV6-3 and J usage is TRBJ2-7, with D uncertain. The CDR3 covers 12 residues. CDR1 MNHEY and CDR2 SVGEGT come from the germline V gene. V lost 4 bases, J lost 6 bases, and 10 bases lay in between. The CDR3 nucleotides are TGTGCCAGCAGTTCATGGGGTCCCGAGCAGTACGTC. Translating it yields CASSSWGPEQYV.

This clonotype was seen more than once but under ten times. The rearrangement links TRBV2 to TRBJ1-4, with 10 nucleotides matching TRBD1. Germline V gene sequence: CDR1 SNHLY, CDR2 FYNNEI. V dropped 5 bases and J dropped 5; count of bases not matched to a gene: 8. The CDR3 runs 16 residues. The CDR3 loop is CASSLIADRGNEKLFF. The CDR3 DNA reads as TGTGCCAGCAGTCTTATCGCGGACAGGGGGAATGAAAAACTGTTTTTT.

In its sample, this clonotype was seen many times. V and J are TRBV6-1 and TRBJ2-3; D gene unclear. The V end was cut by 2 bases, the J end by 7 bases, with 7 bases between. The CDR3 spans 12 residues. Germline V gene data show CDR1 as MNHNS and CDR2 as SASEGT. In nucleotides, the CDR3 is TGTGCCAGCAGTGAACGACCGTATACGCAGTATTTT. It codes for CASSERPYTQYF.

This clonotype occurred a few times. The gene calls are TRBV28 and TRBJ1-2; D possibly corresponds to TRBD1 (5 bases). CDR3 length equals 17 residues. Trimming cost V 4 bases and J 2 bases, with 20 bases left between them. CDR1 is MDHEN and CDR2 is SYDVKM in the germline V gene. The CDR3 reads CASSSRRADTRNYGYTF. The CDR3 coding sequence is TGTGCCAGCAGTTCCAGACGGGCGGACACGAGGAACTATGGCTACACCTTC.

This clonotype was seen only a few times. This chain connects TRBV11-2 to TRBJ2-1; 11 positions agree with TRBD2. V lost 2 bases and J lost 8; bases outside the gene matches: 5. This CDR3 has 15 amino acids. Looked up from germline, CDR1 is SGHAT and CDR2 is FQNNGV. The CDR3 reads CASSLYSGGAHEQFF. For the CDR3, the DNA is TGTGCCAGCAGCTTATATAGCGGGGGGGCCCATGAGCAGTTCTTC.

The chain joins TRBV4-2 to TRBJ1-1; D gene unclear. The CDR3 extends over 14 amino acids. Looked up from germline, CDR1 is LGHNA and CDR2 is YNFKEQ. Trimming took 4 bases from V and 6 from J, leaving 15 bases between them. CDR3 bases: TGTGCCAGCAGCCCCCTTGCCGAGCGGGCTGAAGCTTTCTTT. Translated, it gives CASSPLAERAEAFF.

The J gene is TRBJ2-3, the V gene TRBV19, with a tentative D call TRBD1 (5 bases). There are 17 residues in the CDR3. CDR1 is LNHDA and CDR2 is SQIVND in the germline V gene (reference sequence). V gave up 3 bases and J gave up 1 base, with 17 bases separating them. For the CDR3, the DNA is TGTGCCAGTAGTATTCAGCCAGGGAAACCCGGCACAGATACGCAGTATTTT. This gives the protein CASSIQPGKPGTDTQYF.

The chain has TRBV7-9 and TRBJ1-5, with D possibly being TRBD1 (5 bases). The germline V gene has CDR1 SEHNR and CDR2 FQNEAQ (reference sequence). Trimming removed 3 bases from V and 1 base from J, with 10 bases in between. This CDR3 comprises 15 residues. CDR3 amino acids: CASSFGEGSNQPQHF. The CDR3 DNA reads as TGTGCCAGCAGCTTTGGGGAGGGGAGCAATCAGCCCCAGCATTTT.

The chain combines TRBV4-1 with TRBJ2-2, with D uncertain. The CDR3 length is 14 residues. Germline lookup yields CDR1 MGHRA and CDR2 YSYEKL. V was pared by 0 bases and J by 2 bases, with 4 bases between. CDR3 sequence: CASSQDLNTGELFF. The CDR3 region has the DNA TGCGCCAGCAGCCAAGATCTCAACACCGGGGAGCTGTTTTTT.

The rearrangement uses TRBV5-5 and TRBJ2-1; TRBD1 agrees at 7 bases. V gave up 4 bases and J gave up 6 bases; unmatched junction bases: 7. This CDR3 contains 14 residues. Germline CDR1 and CDR2: SGHKS and YYEKEE (reference sequence). This CDR3 is CASSPRDRFNEQFF. In nucleotides, the CDR3 is TGTGCCAGCAGCCCTAGGGACAGATTCAATGAGCAGTTCTTC.

J is TRBJ1-4 and V is TRBV20-1, with 7 bases that match TRBD1. The junction had 8 bases not matched to a gene; V was cut back by 2 bases and J by 8 bases. This CDR3 comprises 14 residues. CDR1 is DFQATT, CDR2 SNEGSKA, per germline (reference sequence). The CDR3 DNA reads TGCAGTGCTAGACGGGACAGCGGACACGAAAAACTGTTTTTT. The encoded protein is CSARRDSGHEKLFF.

Written as DNA, the CDR3 is TGTGCCAGCAGCTTGGTTCGGTACGGGACAGCGGATTCACCCCTCCACTTT. It translates to CASSLVRYGTADSPLHF. V gene TRBV5-4 combines with J gene TRBJ1-6; TRBD1 agrees at 7 bases. Trimming took 0 bases from V and 8 from J; bases not matched to a gene: 11. The germline gives CDR1 SGHNT, CDR2 YYREEE (reference sequence). The CDR3 is 17 residues long.

This clonotype was recorded a few times. V usage is TRBV6-2 or TRBV6-3 and J usage is TRBJ2-1; TRBD2 aligns across 10 bases. The CDR3 consists of 14 residues. The V and J ends lost 6 bases and 10 bases, in that order; junction bases with no gene match: 9. Germline CDR1 is MNHEY and CDR2 is SVGEGT. This CDR3 reads CASSSSGGAWEQFF. As DNA, the CDR3 is TGTGCCAGCAGCTCAAGCGGGGGGGCGTGGGAGCAGTTCTTC.

This clonotype was recorded a few times. The chain employs TRBV27 and TRBJ1-2; D is unclear. The V gene's germline CDR1 is MNHEY and CDR2 SMNVEV (reference sequence). V was shortened by 0 bases and J by 7 bases, with 15 bases between the two germline ends. The CDR3 covers 15 residues. The CDR3 reads CASSLSGAAAPGYTF. CDR3 coding DNA: TGTGCCAGCAGTTTATCAGGCGCGGCTGCTCCTGGCTACACCTTC.

This clonotype showed up just a few times. The rearrangement links TRBV27 to TRBJ2-7; D is perhaps TRBD1 (7 bases). This CDR3 has 13 residues. Trimming removed 4 bases from V and 5 bases from J, with 12 bases in between. CDR1 and CDR2 (germline): MNHEY, SMNVEV (reference sequence). The DNA for the CDR3 is TGTGCCAGCAGTTACAGGGGAGGTAACGAGCAGTACTTC. Its protein product is CASSYRGGNEQYF.

Ten or more counts support this clonotype. This chain joins TRBV6-4 and TRBJ2-3, with 10 bases identical to TRBD2. Germline lookup yields CDR1 MRHNA and CDR2 SNTAGT. The CDR3 is 15 amino acids. The J segment lost 1 base and the V segment lost 4 bases, leaving 2 bases of the junction unmatched. CDR3 in DNA: TGTGCCAGCAGTGCAACTAGCGGGGGCACAGATACGCAGTATTTT. Amino acids: CASSATSGGTDTQYF.

This clonotype was counted a few times. This chain joins TRBV4-3 and TRBJ2-2; no clear D. The germline gives CDR1 LGHNA, CDR2 YSLEER. V was clipped by 1 base and J by 1 base, with 4 bases between them. This CDR3 comprises 14 residues. CDR3 protein: CASSQAENTGELFF. Here the CDR3 DNA reads TGCGCCAGCAGCCAAGCCGAGAACACCGGGGAGCTGTTTTTT.

This clonotype turned up a few times. V and J are TRBV15 and TRBJ2-1, with TRBD2 identical over 7 bases. J was trimmed by 2 bases and V by 1 base; bases with no gene match: 5. The germline gives CDR1 LNHNV, CDR2 YYDKDF (reference sequence). This CDR3 is built from 16 residues. CDR3 bases: TGTGCCACCAGCAGAGTACAGCGGGGTGCCTACAATGAGCAGTTCTTC. It translates to CATSRVQRGAYNEQFF.

V gene TRBV12-3 or TRBV12-4 combines with J gene TRBJ2-2; D is unclear. V was trimmed by 6 bases and J by 5 bases, leaving 10 bases between them. The CDR3 consists of 13 residues. The CDR3 DNA reads TGTGCCAGCAGGCAAGAACCAACCGGGGAGCTGTTTTTT. Residues: CASRQEPTGELFF.

This clonotype came up a few times. V usage is TRBV7-8 and J usage is TRBJ1-1, with no clear D. The germline CDR1 and CDR2 sequences are SGHVS and FQNEAQ. V shed 2 bases and J shed 4 bases, with 8 bases lying between them. The CDR3 runs 13 residues. As DNA, the CDR3 is TGTGCCAGCAGCTTAAACCCCCGCACTGAAGCTTTCTTT. Protein: CASSLNPRTEAFF. The full variable domain, its missing parts supplied by reference TRBV7-8 and TRBJ1-1, is GAGVSQSPRYKVAKRGQDVALRCDPISGHVSLFWYQQALGQGPEFLTYFQNEAQLDKSGLPSDRFFAERPEGSVSTLKIQRTQQEDSAVYLCASSLNPRTEAFFGQGTRLTVV.

This clonotype appeared a few times. The chain combines TRBV12-3 or TRBV12-4 with TRBJ1-2; D gene uncertain. V was clipped by 5 bases and J by 7 bases, with 8 bases between them. This CDR3 has 11 residues. The CDR3 coding sequence is TGTGCCAGCAGTACTGGTGGTGGCTACACCTTC. Its protein is CASSTGGGYTF.

This rearrangement joins TRBV20-1 to TRBJ2-1; no reliable D call. The CDR3 extends over 15 amino acids. The V end was cut by 6 bases, the J end by 0 bases, with 15 bases between. Germline V gene lookup returns CDR1 DFQATT and CDR2 SNEGSKA (reference sequence). The CDR3 DNA reads TGCAGTGCACAGAGTCGGGTGAGCTCCTACAATGAGCAGTTCTTC. This codes for CSAQSRVSSYNEQFF.

This clonotype was observed a handful of times. This sequence joins TRBV12-3 or TRBV12-4 and TRBJ2-7; 8 bases align to TRBD2. This CDR3 is built from 16 residues. V dropped 5 bases and J dropped 0; count of bases not matched to a gene: 9. The CDR3 coding sequence is TGTGCCAGCAGTCCCTCCAGCGGGGGTAGCTCCTACGAGCAGTACTTC. Its translation: CASSPSSGGSSYEQYF.